What follows describes a single TCR beta chain. The CDR3 runs to 15 residues. Germline CDR1 reads GTSNPN; CDR2 reads SVGIG (reference sequence). V was trimmed by 0 bases and J by 3 bases, leaving 12 bases between them. The sample is drawn from a study of blood T cell repertoires in COVID-19. Turning to the study itself: From the United States, Italy and Spain came samples of acute and convalescent COVID-19. From T cells, B-cell-depleted T cells, or PBMCs came the material, which was cDNA or gDNA.

TCRdb's copy holds only in-frame clones and misses some; the assay was immunoSEQ multiplex PCR. The repertoire consists of 200,000 to 300,000 clones, with about four fifths occurring once and the leading ten covering 3.5% to 4.5%. The TCR comes from a man aged 50 to 59 with acute or convalescent COVID-19. This chain uses TRBV30 with TRBJ1-5; a weak D match, TRBD1 (6 bases). The source material was peripheral blood. The CDR3: CAWSVTGGNNQPQHF. CDR3 coding DNA: TGTGCCTGGAGTGTAACTGGGGGCAACAATCAGCCCCAGCATTTT.